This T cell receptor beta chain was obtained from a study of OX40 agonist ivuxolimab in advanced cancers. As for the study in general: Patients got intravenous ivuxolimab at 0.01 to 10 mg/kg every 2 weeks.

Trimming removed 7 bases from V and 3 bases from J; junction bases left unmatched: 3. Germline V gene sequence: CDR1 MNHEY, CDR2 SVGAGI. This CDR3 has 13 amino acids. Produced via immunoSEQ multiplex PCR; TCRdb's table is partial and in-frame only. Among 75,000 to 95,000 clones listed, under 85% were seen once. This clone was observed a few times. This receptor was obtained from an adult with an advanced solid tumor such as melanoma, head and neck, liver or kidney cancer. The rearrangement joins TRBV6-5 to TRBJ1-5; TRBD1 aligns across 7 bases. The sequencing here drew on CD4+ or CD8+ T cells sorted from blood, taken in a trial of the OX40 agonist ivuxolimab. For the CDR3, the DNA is TGTGCCAGCACAGGGGGAAACAATCAGCCCCAGCATTTT. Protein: CASTGGNNQPQHF.